This T cell receptor (beta chain) derives from a study of T cell changes during pregnancy in multiple sclerosis. The repertoire was sequenced with immunoSEQ multiplex PCR; TCRdb's copy has only in-frame clones and lacks some. The sample holds approximately 53,000 clones, about nine tenths seen once. This clone was recorded a few times. This CDR3 region has 16 residues. Losses at the gene ends were 6 bases for V and 7 bases for J; bases not matched to a gene: 16. Germline CDR1 reads MDHEN; CDR2 reads SYDVKM. Sequenced material: CD4+ T cells from peripheral blood mononuclear cells, taken after pregnancy. The V call is TRBV28, the J call TRBJ2-7; TRBD2 agrees at 9 bases. The origin of this receptor is a female donor in good health, enrolled as a control in a pregnancy study. CDR3 DNA sequence: TGTGCCAGCAGAGCACCTTCGGCGGGAGGGTTTGGAGAGCAGTACTTC. This sequence encodes CASRAPSAGGFGEQYF.